This T cell receptor beta chain was identified during a study of blood T cell repertoires in COVID-19. Study background: COVID-19 samples from acute and convalescent phases originated in the United States, Italy and Spain. T cells, B-cell-depleted T cells, or PBMCs supplied cDNA or gDNA.

Per the original data handling: Estimation of nucleated cell counts relied on the amplification of reference gene primers. Assay: immunoSEQ multiplex PCR; the TCRdb copy retains only in-frame clones and omits some. V and J calls and clone size follow that table, whereas D and trimming were derived from the DNA. The sample consists of some 140,000 clones, more than 80% of them appearing once. Sample: peripheral blood. The receptor comes from a middle-aged man with acute or convalescent COVID-19.

CDR3 loop: CASRPSGGTGELFF. CDR3 bases: TGTGCCAGCAGGCCTAGCGGGGGGACCGGGGAGCTGTTTTTT. V and J are TRBV6-2 or TRBV6-3 and TRBJ2-2, with 11 bases identical to TRBD2. J gave up 5 bases and V 6 bases, and 2 bases lay outside the gene matches. The germline V gene has CDR1 MNHEY and CDR2 SVGEGT. The CDR3 has 14 amino acids.